These 18 T cell receptor beta chains were sequenced from one sample in a study of T cell repertoires in cytomegalovirus infection. TCRdb fed the reads into MiXCR, producing one record per CDR3 protein. The table shows 400,000 or so distinct CDR3 sequences, with over 15% occurring only once. The sample comprised PBMCs. These TCRs come from a human donor in good health (CMV status not recorded). Some clones in this sample may be carry-over from other donors' samples.

In this sample, this clonotype turned up many times. V and J are TRBV7-9 and TRBJ2-1, with 7 nucleotides matching TRBD1. The V gene end was trimmed by 6 bases and the J gene end by 9 bases; junction bases not matched to a gene: 14. CDR3 length equals 15 residues. From germline, CDR1 is SEHNR and CDR2 FQNEAQ (reference sequence). CDR3 DNA sequence: TGTGCCAGCAGTTCCAGGGTAGGACAGGCGGGTGAGCAGTTCTTC. Encoded protein: CASSSRVGQAGEQFF. The whole variable domain, remainder taken from reference TRBV7-9 and TRBJ2-1, is DTGVSQNPRHKITKRGQNVTFRCDPISEHNRLYWYRQTLGQGPEFLTYFQNEAQLEKSRLLSDRFSAERPKGSFSTLEIQRTEQGDSAMYLCASSSRVGQAGEQFFGPGTRLTVL.

This clonotype was counted a few times. V and J are TRBV5-1 and TRBJ1-6, with a possible D match to TRBD1 (5 bases). Trimming pared 5 bases from V and 0 bases from J, leaving 9 bases between. The CDR3 runs to 15 residues. In germline, CDR1 is SGHRS, CDR2 YFSETQ. This chain's CDR3 is CASRGDSSYNSPLHF. CDR3 nucleotide sequence: TGCGCCAGCAGGGGAGACAGCTCCTATAATTCACCCCTCCACTTT.

This clonotype appeared once. Given a much more abundant clone one base away, this may be a read error. The rearrangement links TRBV4-1 to TRBJ2-7; 8 bases line up with TRBD1. Looked up from germline, CDR1 is MGHRA and CDR2 is YSYEKL. The CDR3 consists of 14 residues. CDR3 protein: CASSQGGQEGEQYF. In DNA form, the CDR3 reads TGTGCCAGCAGCCAAGGGGGACAGGAGGGGGAGCAGTACTTC.

The gene calls are TRBV4-1 and TRBJ2-7, with 10 bases aligning to TRBD2. V shed 4 bases and J 5 bases; nucleotides not matched to a gene: 8. The CDR3 totals 15 residues. CDR1 and CDR2 from the germline V gene are MGHRA and YSYEKL. The CDR3 sequence is CASSLASGRDHEQYF. The CDR3 coding sequence is TGCGCCAGCAGCCTCGCTAGCGGGAGAGACCACGAGCAGTACTTC.

This clonotype was counted at least ten times. The rearrangement uses TRBV7-6 and TRBJ2-1, with D hard to call. Germline V gene data show CDR1 as SGHVS and CDR2 as FNYEAQ. The V end lost 8 bases, the J end lost 8 bases, and 16 bases lay between the germline ends. CDR3 length: 13 amino acids. The CDR3 nucleotides read TGTGCCAGCGCCTACGGCCGGGCGGATGAGCAGTTCTTC. As protein: CASAYGRADEQFF.

This chain uses TRBV20-1 with TRBJ1-4, with a weak D call TRBD1 (6 bases). V lost 6 bases, J lost 8 bases, and 19 bases lay in between. Germline CDR1 DFQATT, CDR2 SNEGSKA (reference sequence). CDR3 length: 14 amino acids. The CDR3, as DNA: TGCAGTGCCACGACAGGACAGAGGAAGGAAAAACTGTTTTTT. It encodes CSATTGQRKEKLFF.

This clonotype was recorded at least ten times. V and J are TRBV7-9 and TRBJ2-1; possible D gene TRBD1, 6 bases. Trimming took 3 bases from V and 9 from J, leaving 9 bases between them. The germline CDR1 and CDR2 sequences are SEHNR and FQNEAQ (reference sequence). The CDR3 is 12 amino acids. The CDR3 nucleotides read TGTGCCAGCAGCTTCAGGGGTGGTGAGCAGTTCTTC. Protein: CASSFRGGEQFF.

In its sample, this clonotype was seen a few times. The chain couples TRBV6-1 to TRBJ2-7; TRBD1 agrees at 9 bases. The germline V gene has CDR1 MNHNS and CDR2 SASEGT. J gave up 1 base and V 5 bases, and 15 bases lay outside the gene matches. This CDR3 is built from 18 residues. DNA for the CDR3: TGTGCCAGCAGTTATAGTGGACAGGGGCTCCCTAAGTCCTACGAGCAGTACTTC. This encodes CASSYSGQGLPKSYEQYF.

The V gene is TRBV20-1, the J gene TRBJ2-4, with D possibly matching TRBD2 (5 bases). V was shortened by 3 bases and J by 8 bases, with 20 bases between the two germline ends. The CDR3 covers 15 residues. CDR1 and CDR2 (germline): DFQATT, SNEGSKA (reference sequence). DNA for the CDR3: TGCAGTGCTAGCCACGGCCTACCCTGGGGAGACATTCAGTACTTC. Protein: CSASHGLPWGDIQYF.

The chain has TRBV7-9 and TRBJ2-5; weak D call: TRBD1 (5 bases). The V end was cut by 4 bases, the J end by 4 bases, with 16 bases between. The CDR3 is 15 amino acids. CDR1 and CDR2 (germline): SEHNR, FQNEAQ (reference sequence). CDR3 sequence (DNA): TGTGCCAGCAGCTCCCGTAGGCCAGGGCGAGAGACCCAGTACTTC. Its translation: CASSSRRPGRETQYF.

This clonotype was detected a few times. This chain uses TRBV2 with TRBJ1-2; D ambiguous. The CDR3 runs to 12 residues. The germline V and J ends were trimmed by 6 bases and 4 bases, with 9 bases remaining between them. Germline V gene sequence: CDR1 SNHLY, CDR2 FYNNEI. As DNA, the CDR3 is TGTGCCAGCAGAGATAGGACCTATGGCTACACCTTC. Translation gives CASRDRTYGYTF.

V and J are TRBV20-1 and TRBJ2-5; 13 positions agree with TRBD2. With V trimmed by 5 bases and J by 3 bases, 9 bases remained unmatched. Germline V gene sequence: CDR1 DFQATT, CDR2 SNEGSKA (reference sequence). This CDR3 spans 16 amino acids. The CDR3 here is CSAFKLGTSGEETQYF. For the CDR3, the DNA is TGCAGTGCTTTCAAACTGGGGACTAGCGGGGAAGAGACCCAGTACTTC.

This clonotype was counted only a few times. The rearrangement links TRBV20-1 to TRBJ1-5; the match to TRBD1 covers 8 bases. The CDR3 covers 15 residues. Germline values: CDR1 DFQATT, CDR2 SNEGSKA (reference sequence). Trimming removed 4 bases from V and 1 base from J; junction bases left unmatched: 6. The CDR3: CSATLQGGSNQPQHF. CDR3 DNA: TGCAGTGCTACCCTACAGGGGGGCAGCAATCAGCCCCAGCATTTT.

There are a few counts of this clonotype. The chain uses TRBV29-1 and TRBJ2-1; 11 positions match TRBD2. Losses at the gene ends were 6 bases for V and 6 bases for J; bases not matched to a gene: 13. Germline V gives CDR1 SQVTM, CDR2 ANQGSEA. This CDR3 is 16 amino acids long. CDR3 amino acids: CSVVFSLAGASNEQFF. The CDR3 region has the DNA TGCAGCGTCGTATTCTCACTAGCGGGAGCTTCCAATGAGCAGTTCTTC.

This clonotype was picked up a small number of times. The chain joins TRBV7-2 to TRBJ1-5; 7 bases are a match to TRBD1. V shed 5 bases and J 4 bases; nucleotides not matched to a gene: 8. The CDR3 extends over 15 amino acids. Germline assignment: CDR1 SGHTA and CDR2 FQGNSA. The CDR3 nucleotides read TGTGCCAGCAGCCTGTTCGGGACAGAGAATCAGCCCCAGCATTTT. Its translation is CASSLFGTENQPQHF.

This clonotype was counted ten times or more. The chain recombines TRBV5-1 with TRBJ1-4; 7 nucleotides line up with TRBD1. Germline CDR1 reads SGHRS; CDR2 reads YFSETQ. This CDR3 has 15 residues. V dropped 4 bases and J dropped 4; count of bases not matched to a gene: 7. The CDR3 sequence is CASSEGQRLNEKLFF. CDR3 DNA sequence: TGCGCCAGCAGCGAGGGACAGAGACTTAATGAAAAACTGTTTTTT.

This clonotype has a handful of counts. This sequence joins TRBV12-3 or TRBV12-4 and TRBJ1-1; 9 positions agree with TRBD1. The CDR3 runs 14 residues. With 4 bases clipped from V and 2 bases from J, the junction kept 2 bases outside the gene matches. CDR3 loop: CASSSGQGNTEAFF. CDR3 nucleotide sequence: TGTGCCAGCAGTTCGGGACAGGGAAACACTGAAGCTTTCTTT.

In this sample, this clonotype turned up many times. The gene calls are TRBV10-3 and TRBJ2-7; 7 positions match TRBD1. In germline, CDR1 is ENHRY, CDR2 SYGVKD. The CDR3 length is 15 residues. The V gene end was trimmed by 6 bases and the J gene end by 6 bases; junction bases not matched to a gene: 14. The CDR3 DNA follows: TGTGCCATCAGGCCCCAAGGGGGCTATTTTGGCGAGCAGTACTTC. Translating gives CAIRPQGGYFGEQYF.